Below are 5 T cell receptor beta chains sequenced from a single sample in a study of cytomegalovirus exposure and HLA in healthy donors. Amplification used 60 Vbeta primers and 13 Jbeta primers. Sequencing used immunoSEQ multiplex PCR; TCRdb keeps in-frame clones, though not all of them. The data show 150,000 to 200,000 clones, 77% seen once. The specimen was PBMCs. All receptors come from a man younger than 30 in good health and CMV-seronegative.

The chain uses TRBV10-3 and TRBJ2-7, with 12 bases identical to TRBD2. Unmatched junction bases numbered 11, after V lost 0 bases and J lost 5 bases. The CDR3 consists of 18 residues. From germline, CDR1 is ENHRY and CDR2 SYGVKD. The CDR3 nucleotides read TGTGCCATCAGTGAGTCCGGCTACCGACTAGCGGGAGCCCACGAGCAGTACTTC. This sequence encodes CAISESGYRLAGAHEQYF.

This rearrangement joins TRBV23-1 to TRBJ1-4, with 7 bases that match TRBD1. TRBV23-1 is an open reading frame whose function is uncertain. The junction had 8 bases not matched to a gene; V was cut back by 3 bases and J by 4 bases. The length of the CDR3 is 16 residues. DNA of the CDR3: TGCGCCAGCAGTCAGTCGACCGGGACAGTTAATGAAAAACTGTTTTTT. Residues: CASSQSTGTVNEKLFF.

This rearrangement joins TRBV27 to TRBJ2-5, with 10 bases that match TRBD2. Germline CDR1 MNHEY, CDR2 SMNVEV (reference sequence). This CDR3 has 17 residues. With 1 base clipped from V and 7 bases from J, the junction kept 12 bases outside the gene matches. CDR3 region: CASSLWASGGPSGTQYF. The CDR3 nucleotides read TGTGCCAGCAGTTTATGGGCTAGCGGGGGCCCCAGTGGGACCCAGTACTTC.

This chain joins TRBV30 and TRBJ2-1, with D possibly TRBD2 on 6 matching bases. Between the trimmed V and J ends, which lost 0 bases and 2 bases, there was a span of 14 bases. CDR1 and CDR2 from the germline V gene are GTSNPN and SVGIG (reference sequence). The length of the CDR3 is 16 residues. CDR3 in DNA: TGTGCCTGGAGTGTACCGGAGGGGCTACCCTACAATGAGCAGTTCTTC. Encoded protein: CAWSVPEGLPYNEQFF.

The gene calls are TRBV5-4 and TRBJ2-5; 8 nucleotides agree with TRBD1. This CDR3 is 14 amino acids long. The V and J ends lost 3 bases and 1 base, in that order; junction bases with no gene match: 2. Per the germline V gene, CDR1 is SGHNT and CDR2 is YYREEE (reference sequence). The CDR3 region is CASSWGTGQETQYF. The CDR3 nucleotides are TGTGCCAGCAGCTGGGGGACAGGCCAAGAGACCCAGTACTTC.